The rows below give T cell receptor beta chains drawn from one sample of a study of shared clonotypes between healthy human individuals. The protocol was immunoSEQ multiplex PCR, while the TCRdb copy is restricted to in-frame clones and leaves out a portion. Altogether more than 2,000,000 clones are present, 85% to 95% being singletons, with the ten largest covering over 0.12%. Sequencing used naive CD4+ T cells sorted from blood. Receptors originate from a man younger than 30 in good health. Each CDR3 is given with its conserved first and last residue. The order of the fields is J gene, V gene, D gene, clone size, CDR3 DNA, CDR3 protein. A D gene is named only where the DNA matches it firmly. Clone size is not always given. Where it is, it says once, few, many or a class for expanded clones.

j_gene: TRBJ2-3; v_gene: TRBV5-5; d_gene: TRBD1; abundance: NA; CDR3nt: TGTGCCAGCAGCCAGTTCGGGACAGCGTCGGGAGATACGCAGTATTTT; CDR3aa: CASSQFGTASGDTQYF
j_gene: TRBJ1-2; v_gene: TRBV18; d_gene: NA; abundance: NA; CDR3nt: TGTGCCAGCTCACCCCAGGGAGCTGGCTACACCTTC; CDR3aa: CASSPQGAGYTF
j_gene: TRBJ1-1; v_gene: TRBV28; d_gene: TRBD1; abundance: NA; CDR3nt: TGTGCCAGCAGCCTCGGGACAGGGCGAATGAACACTGAAGCTTTCTTT; CDR3aa: CASSLGTGRMNTEAFF
j_gene: TRBJ2-7; v_gene: TRBV6-1; d_gene: NA; abundance: NA; CDR3nt: TGTGCCAGCTCCCAGGCCTACGAGCAGTACTTC; CDR3aa: CASSQAYEQYF
j_gene: TRBJ2-1; v_gene: TRBV4-3; d_gene: NA; abundance: NA; CDR3nt: TGCGCCAGCAGCCAAGTTTTGGCGGGACGTTCCTACAATGAGCAGTTCTTC; CDR3aa: CASSQVLAGRSYNEQFF
j_gene: TRBJ2-3; v_gene: TRBV6-4; d_gene: NA; abundance: NA; CDR3nt: TGTGCCAGCTATAGGGGGACCCCAAGCACAGATACGCAGTATTTT; CDR3aa: CASYRGTPSTDTQYF
j_gene: TRBJ2-1; v_gene: TRBV29-1; d_gene: NA; abundance: NA; CDR3nt: TGCAGCGTTGACGGGGCGGTAGGTGAGCAGTTCTTC; CDR3aa: CSVDGAVGEQFF
j_gene: TRBJ2-2; v_gene: TRBV30; d_gene: NA; abundance: NA; CDR3nt: TGTGCCTGGAGTGTACTACCGATCACCGGGGAGCTGTTTTTT; CDR3aa: CAWSVLPITGELFF
j_gene: TRBJ2-7; v_gene: TRBV5-1; d_gene: TRBD1; abundance: NA; CDR3nt: TGCGCCAGCAGCCGAGGGGACAGTGGCGAGCAGTACTTC; CDR3aa: CASSRGDSGEQYF
j_gene: TRBJ2-2; v_gene: TRBV5-6; d_gene: TRBD1; abundance: NA; CDR3nt: TGTGCCAGCAGCCCGGACAGGTTCACCGGGGAGCTGTTTTTT; CDR3aa: CASSPDRFTGELFF
j_gene: TRBJ2-3; v_gene: TRBV7-9; d_gene: NA; abundance: NA; CDR3nt: TGTGCCACCGCATTAGAAGGGAGAGGCTCTGATACGCAGTATTTT; CDR3aa: CATALEGRGSDTQYF
j_gene: TRBJ1-6; v_gene: TRBV6-5; d_gene: NA; abundance: NA; CDR3nt: TGTGCCAGCAGTTACTCTGAGCCTTCACCCCTCCACTTT; CDR3aa: CASSYSEPSPLHF
j_gene: TRBJ2-2; v_gene: TRBV19; d_gene: NA; abundance: NA; CDR3nt: TGTGCCAGTAGTATAGCCGGGGCCGGCGGGAACGGGGAGCTGTTTTTT; CDR3aa: CASSIAGAGGNGELFF
j_gene: TRBJ1-2; v_gene: TRBV6-1; d_gene: TRBD1; abundance: once; CDR3nt: TGTGCCAGCAGTGGGACAGGGCTCTATGGCTACACCTTC; CDR3aa: CASSGTGLYGYTF
j_gene: TRBJ2-2; v_gene: TRBV10-3; d_gene: NA; abundance: NA; CDR3nt: TGTGCCATCAGTAAGAACACCGGGGAGCTGTTTTTT; CDR3aa: CAISKNTGELFF
j_gene: TRBJ2-3; v_gene: TRBV29-1; d_gene: TRBD2; abundance: NA; CDR3nt: TGCAGCGTTTCGGGACTAGCGGGGCAGGAAACCTTCACAGATACGCAGTATTTT; CDR3aa: CSVSGLAGQETFTDTQYF
j_gene: TRBJ2-3; v_gene: TRBV2; d_gene: NA; abundance: NA; CDR3nt: TGTGCCAGCAGCAGGGGAAGGACAGATACGCAGTATTTT; CDR3aa: CASSRGRTDTQYF
j_gene: TRBJ2-1; v_gene: TRBV9; d_gene: TRBD2; abundance: NA; CDR3nt: TGTGCCAGCAGCAGTAAAGCGGGGGCCTCCTCCTACAATGAGCAGTTCTTC; CDR3aa: CASSSKAGASSYNEQFF
j_gene: TRBJ2-5; v_gene: TRBV6-1; d_gene: NA; abundance: NA; CDR3nt: TGTGCCGAAGGGGCGCAAATTCAAGAGACCCAGTACTTC; CDR3aa: CAEGAQIQETQYF
j_gene: TRBJ1-5; v_gene: TRBV28; d_gene: NA; abundance: NA; CDR3nt: TGTGCCAGCAGTTTTTCTAATAGCAATCAGCCCCAGCATTTT; CDR3aa: CASSFSNSNQPQHF
j_gene: TRBJ2-3; v_gene: TRBV18; d_gene: NA; abundance: once; CDR3nt: TGTGCCAGCTCACCCTTAGGGGAAACAGATACGCAGTATTTT; CDR3aa: CASSPLGETDTQYF
j_gene: TRBJ2-5; v_gene: TRBV5-4; d_gene: NA; abundance: NA; CDR3nt: TGTGCCAGCAGCCTCAGTCCGTTGAGAGGGCAAGAGACCCAGTACTTC; CDR3aa: CASSLSPLRGQETQYF
j_gene: TRBJ2-1; v_gene: TRBV10-3; d_gene: NA; abundance: NA; CDR3nt: TGTGCCATCAGTGAGTCCTTCGAGGATGAGCAGTTCTTC; CDR3aa: CAISESFEDEQFF
j_gene: TRBJ2-2; v_gene: TRBV5-4; d_gene: NA; abundance: once; CDR3nt: TGTGCCAGCGTCGGAGATCCCGGGGCGGGGGAGCTGTTTTTT; CDR3aa: CASVGDPGAGELFF
j_gene: TRBJ1-3; v_gene: TRBV2; d_gene: NA; abundance: NA; CDR3nt: TGTGCCAGCAGTATGACGGTGAGCTCTGGAAACACCATATATTTT; CDR3aa: CASSMTVSSGNTIYF
j_gene: TRBJ2-5; v_gene: TRBV5-5; d_gene: NA; abundance: NA; CDR3nt: TGTGCCAGCAGCTTGGCTCGGATCAATCAAGAGACCCAGTACTTC; CDR3aa: CASSLARINQETQYF